This is a list of T cell receptor beta chains from one sample in a study of radiation and T cells in renal cell carcinoma. TCRdb's copy holds only in-frame clones and misses some; the assay was immunoSEQ multiplex PCR. The table has about 120,000 clones, 81% seen once. The input for sequencing was blood, taken from a patient whose treatment included radiotherapy and nephrectomy. These receptors all stem from a man aged 50 to 60 with renal cell carcinoma. The CDR3 runs from the conserved cysteine through the conserved F or W. A D gene is named only where the DNA matches it firmly. Expanded clones are given a class, and other clones once, few, many or no size at all.

CASAGNQETQYF	TGCGCCAGCGCAGGGAACCAAGAGACCCAGTACTTC	-	-	TRBV10-2	TRBJ2-5
CASSYFQGRGNTIYF	TGTGCCAGCAGTTACTTCCAGGGACGCGGAAACACCATATATTTT	-	-	TRBV6-5	TRBJ1-3
CASSQDLEGYNEQFF	TGCGCCAGCAGCCAAGATTTGGAAGGCTACAATGAGCAGTTCTTC	-	-	TRBV4-1	TRBJ2-1
CASSNNRGLDYGYTF	TGCGCCAGCAGCAATAACAGGGGGCTCGACTATGGCTACACCTTC	-	TRBD1	TRBV5-1	TRBJ1-2
CAISDREVQTQYF	TGTGCCATCAGCGACAGGGAGGTCCAGACCCAGTACTTC	few	-	TRBV10-3	TRBJ2-5
CASSHPATDTQYF	TGCGCCAGCAGCCATCCGGCCACGGATACGCAGTATTTT	-	-	TRBV5-1	TRBJ2-3
CASSYSRYTEAFF	TGTGCCAGCAGTTACTCACGGTACACTGAAGCTTTCTTT	-	-	TRBV6-5	TRBJ1-1
CASVGTGRNQPQHF	TGTGCCAGTGTGGGAACAGGGAGGAATCAGCCCCAGCATTTT	-	-	TRBV19	TRBJ1-5
CASSPGGGRDYEQYF	TGTGCCAGCAGTCCTGGGGGGGGCAGGGACTACGAGCAGTACTTC	-	-	TRBV28	TRBJ2-7
CASSLGAVAIETQYF	TGCGCCAGCAGCTTGGGGGCAGTGGCAATAGAGACCCAGTACTTC	few	-	TRBV5-1	TRBJ2-5
CASAGQGLQAFF	TGCGCCAGCGCGGGACAGGGGTTACAAGCTTTCTTT	-	TRBD1	TRBV5-1	TRBJ1-1
CASSLAGGNQPQHF	TGTGCCAGCAGTTTGGCCGGTGGCAATCAGCCCCAGCATTTT	-	-	TRBV27	TRBJ1-5
CASSQDIANYGYTF	TGTGCCAGCAGCCAAGATATAGCTAACTATGGCTACACCTTC	once	-	TRBV4-2	TRBJ1-2
CASSLTSGRETQYF	TGTGCCAGCAGCCTGACTAGCGGGAGGGAGACCCAGTACTTC	-	TRBD2	TRBV5-4	TRBJ2-5
CASSVGGQGYYEQYF	TGTGCCAGCAGCGTAGGGGGACAGGGCTACTACGAGCAGTACTTC	-	TRBD1	TRBV9	TRBJ2-7
CASSWAGQGNEKLFF	TGTGCCAGCAGTTGGGCGGGACAGGGTAATGAAAAACTGTTTTTT	-	TRBD1	TRBV10-3	TRBJ1-4
CASSRSYGGEQFF	TGTGCCAGCAGTAGATCCTACGGTGGTGAGCAGTTCTTC	-	-	TRBV27	TRBJ2-1
CASSASRPAPYGYTF	TGTGCCAGCAGCGCTAGTAGACCGGCTCCTTATGGCTACACCTTC	-	-	TRBV5-5	TRBJ1-2
CASSFYNEQFF	TGCGCCAGCAGCTTCTACAATGAGCAGTTCTTC	few	-	TRBV5-1	TRBJ2-1
CASSFTRSYEQYF	TGTGCCAGCAGCTTCACGCGCTCCTACGAGCAGTACTTC	-	-	TRBV7-2	TRBJ2-7
CASSLMAGKDQPQHF	TGTGCCAGCAGCTTGATGGCCGGAAAGGATCAGCCCCAGCATTTT	-	-	TRBV5-5	TRBJ1-5
CASSRSSGGYNEQFF	TGTGCCAGCAGCCGCTCTAGCGGGGGGTACAATGAGCAGTTCTTC	few	TRBD2	TRBV5-4	TRBJ2-1